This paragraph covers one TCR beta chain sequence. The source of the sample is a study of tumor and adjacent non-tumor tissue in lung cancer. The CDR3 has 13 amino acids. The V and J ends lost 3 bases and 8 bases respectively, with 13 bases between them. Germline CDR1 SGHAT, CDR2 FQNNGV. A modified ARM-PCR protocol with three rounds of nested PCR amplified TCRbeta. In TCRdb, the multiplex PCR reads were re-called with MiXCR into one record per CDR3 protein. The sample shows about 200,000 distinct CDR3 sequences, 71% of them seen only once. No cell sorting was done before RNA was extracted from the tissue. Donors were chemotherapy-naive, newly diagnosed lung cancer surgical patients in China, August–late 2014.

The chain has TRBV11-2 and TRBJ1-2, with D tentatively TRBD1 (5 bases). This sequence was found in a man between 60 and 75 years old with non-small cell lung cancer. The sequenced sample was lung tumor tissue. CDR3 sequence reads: CASSFRDRFGYTF. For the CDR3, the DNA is TGTGCCAGCAGCTTTCGAGACAGATTCGGCTACACCTTC.